This T cell receptor beta chain was sequenced during a study of cytomegalovirus exposure and HLA in healthy donors (dated by TCRdb to the late 2010s). Background on the whole study: An earlier analysis of several hundred of the donors reported 250 to 350 Gb of sequence data and roughly 110 million unique TCR beta sequences from 150 million to 200 million T cells. Roughly 300 gigabases of sequencing data and tens of millions of unique TCR sequences made up an early release that covered under 750 HLA-typed donors. Of the approximately 370 genotyped donors, 65% to 90% were placed in the genetic ancestry cluster associated with self-reported Caucasian donors. The study aimed to test whether signatures of past pathogen exposure could be identified by cataloging public T cell receptors. The study profiled the T cell repertoires of approximately 700 subjects by immunosequencing and related them to cytomegalovirus serostatus. In addition to the first cohort of hundreds of subjects, a separate validation cohort of around 110 different subjects was used. The study combined high-throughput TCR immunosequencing, statistical association of individual TCRs with disease status, and machine learning to predict cytomegalovirus infection status. A later analysis re-examined previously published TCR beta repertoires from about 670 donors and added high-resolution HLA genotyping to investigate patterns of TCR occurrence. The later analysis used no new phenotypic data to find candidate immune exposures, relying instead on TCR beta sequences and their occurrence across donors. An earlier analysis of approximately 640 of the donors applied high-throughput TCR beta sequencing to assess whether each TCR beta V gene segment acted as functional or pseudogenic. Donor age, sex, ethnicity and CMV serostatus were compiled together with the repertoire data. A later genetic analysis used genome-wide SNP genotypes for about 60% of the roughly 670 donors, treating that subset as a discovery cohort. Every repertoire in the discovery cohort had been generated on one and the same sequencing platform. Both class I and class II loci were covered by HLA typing, at four-digit resolution. The number of donors typed differed by locus, with roughly 620-630 for A, B, C, DRB1 and DQB1, over 500 for DQA1, 600 to 610 for DPA1, and around 450 for DPB1. Several DR-DQ haplotypes were handled as single units for association and clustering because linkage in the cohort was strong. Among 300 to 500 genotyped donors of the cohort, an average of around 240,000 unique TCR beta nucleotide sequences was sequenced per donor, of which about 18% were non-productive.

This clone was detected only once. The clone's antigen remains unknown. No qualities accompany the bases; no much larger clone lies one base away. CDR1 and CDR2, looked up from the germline V gene (reference sequence), are MNHEY and SMNVEV. The germline V end is reduced by 2 bases and the J end by 2 bases; junction bases left unmatched: 6. From the cysteine through the phenylalanine, the CDR3 covers 16 amino acids. The entry retains the CDR3 DNA only, 48 bases that are in frame from base 1. Libraries came from the immunoSEQ multiplex PCR assay. For the multiplex PCR, a mixture combining 60 forward primers for TCR Vbeta segments and 13 reverse primers for TCR Jbeta segments was used. Amplification of the CDR3 region of rearranged TCR beta genes was performed with a multiplex PCR assay on genomic DNA. The amplified TCR beta libraries were sequenced on the Illumina HiSeq System as 87-base-pair reads. As for how the authors treated the data: Across the roughly 600 repertoires, a later analysis counted approximately 83 million unique TCR beta chains, around 11 million of which were shared by at least two donors. Raw reads were error-corrected and collapsed into unique sequences with a nearest-neighbor algorithm that merged closely related sequences to remove PCR and sequencing errors. CDR3 sequences were aligned to IMGT reference sequences to assign V, D and J gene segments. For a sequence to be retained, a match of at least six nucleotides to both a V gene segment and a J gene segment was required. Rearrangements were classified as productive when the CDR3 lacked stop codons and remained in frame with V and J, and all other rearrangements were classified as non-productive. Following IMGT convention, CDR3 was defined as the stretch from the second conserved V-encoded cysteine up to the conserved J-encoded phenylalanine. The earlier analysis of a few hundred of the donors excluded sequences that lacked an unambiguous match to a single V gene segment. In an earlier analysis of 587 of the donors, a V segment was called functional when productive rearrangements were above 56.7%, and segregating when the standard deviation between donors exceeded 5%. To diagnose cytomegalovirus status from the catalog of TCR beta chain sequences, a statistical classification framework was built. In a later analysis, TCR nucleotide sequences were compared against IMGT/GENE-DB human TR gene sequences so that V and J genes could be assigned. In a later analysis, CDR3 sequences and most-parsimonious VDJ recombination scenarios were assigned using the TCRdist pipeline. In a later analysis, each TCR beta chain was defined by its CDR3 amino acid sequence together with its V-gene family, and reads without a unique V-gene family were excluded. A later analysis removed 500 to 600 highly shared, low-generation-probability nucleotide sequences to deal with suspected cross-contamination and a sequencing artifact. For each public chain, a later analysis derived a clonal expansion index from normalized ranks of inferred template counts within each repertoire. In a later analysis, generation probabilities were computed using a VDJ recombination model fitted to out-of-frame rearrangements, and the results were checked against IGoR. In a later analysis, hypergeometric tests were used to score TCR-TCR, TCR-HLA and TCR-CMV co-occurrence, with a repertoire-size bias correction applied to TCR pairs. In a later analysis, false discovery rates were estimated by permuting HLA or CMV assignments 20 times. A later analysis grouped co-occurring TCRs with DBSCAN, adding TCRdist sequence similarity when clustering within HLA-allele-positive subsets. For co-occurrence clustering, repertoires with fewer than 30,000 or more than 120,000 public chains were excluded, along with 5 or 6 repertoires with anomalous nucleotide sharing. As stored in TCRdb, this immuneACCESS dataset retains in-frame rearrangements with V and J assigned. A fraction of the clones does not appear; measured against another copy, unresolved V genes explain less than half of the discrepancy, and the remainder lacks a known reason. The DNA gave D and trimming, while V, J and clone size come from that table. The sample table records 250,000 to 350,000 clones; approximately 70% of these occur just once. The ten largest clones add up to roughly 2.4% of the sample.

The research as a whole found: In a later analysis, TCR association rates were found to vary across HLA loci, with the most associated TCRs seen for DRB1 alleles and the fewest for HLA-C alleles. According to a later analysis, most CMV-associated TCR beta chains appeared to be HLA-restricted, and the HLA associations seemed to be driven largely by CMV exposure. A later analysis associated around 16,000 TCR beta sequences with specific HLA alleles at a false discovery rate of 0.05. The authors suggested that the approach could potentially be extended to other disease states and immunological phenotypes. Because HLA typing was missing for some donors at each locus, association tests included only the typed subset. In a later analysis, HLA-associated TCR beta chains showed more clonal expansion and lower generation probabilities than non-associated chains that were equally common. In vitro tests confirmed that a few of the cytomegalovirus-associated TCR beta chains recognize cytomegalovirus antigens. Some IMGT-functional V segments, including TRBV6-2 and TRBV6-3, could not be told apart with the 87-base-pair reads, so those segments were excluded. Strong co-occurrence of HLA alleles, especially DR and DQ, made assigning TCR associations to individual alleles difficult. A cluster of highly shared sequence variants was judged likely to represent a technical artifact of the sequencing pipeline. Across donors, most TCR sequences were observed very rarely, whereas some public TCRs were present in many individuals. The study gave a list of 150 to 200 TCR beta chains associated with cytomegalovirus. Because counts were too low, roughly 18 rarely observed V segments, including chromosome 9 orphons, were left out of the earlier analysis of roughly 600 of the donors. According to a later analysis, parvovirus B19, influenza, CMV and Epstein-Barr virus appeared linked to several top co-occurrence clusters. Linkage disequilibrium might explain the correlated functional status among segregating V segments, but an unknown experimental factor could not be excluded. A further reported finding was that TCR beta sequences accurately predicted the HLA-A and HLA-B alleles for most subjects in the first cohort. V-gene and J-gene trimming of TCR beta chains was associated with a missense DCLRE1C variant in a later genetic analysis, and the association was replicated in an independent cohort. The classifier was reported to diagnose cytomegalovirus status with high specificity and sensitivity in both the original cohort and the validation cohort. In a later genetic analysis, fewer N-insertions in productive TCRs were reported among donors in an Asian-associated ancestry cluster than the 666-donor mean. An earlier analysis of 587 of the donors showed that most TCR beta V segments appeared in productive rearrangements either about 87% or about 30% of the time, which broadly matched IMGT annotations. This cohort had only TCR beta chains sequenced, and the lack of alpha or paired-chain data limited which features could be detected. For the cohort, immune exposure information was limited to CMV serostatus. Roughly uniform sequencing depth across donors was assumed in presence/absence analyses, although this assumption may not hold.

The cohort was made up of about 610 healthy bone marrow donors. Cohort members were all nominally healthy when sampled, although unrecorded immune exposures were likely present. The donor tested CMV seronegative and was one of the 352 seronegative cohort members. Each donor provided a peripheral blood sample, and peripheral blood mononuclear cells were used for TCR beta sequencing. The Qiagen DNeasy Blood Extraction Kit was used to extract genomic DNA from the blood cell samples. This sequence originates from a female donor in good health and CMV-seronegative. This sequence uses TRBV27 and TRBJ2-7; TRBD2 matches 10 bases in the middle. The sequencing input was PBMCs. The CDR3 reads as follows: CASSLSGRALTYEQYF. The DNA is as follows: TGTGCCAGCAGTTTAAGCGGGAGGGCCCTTACCTACGAGCAGTACTTC.